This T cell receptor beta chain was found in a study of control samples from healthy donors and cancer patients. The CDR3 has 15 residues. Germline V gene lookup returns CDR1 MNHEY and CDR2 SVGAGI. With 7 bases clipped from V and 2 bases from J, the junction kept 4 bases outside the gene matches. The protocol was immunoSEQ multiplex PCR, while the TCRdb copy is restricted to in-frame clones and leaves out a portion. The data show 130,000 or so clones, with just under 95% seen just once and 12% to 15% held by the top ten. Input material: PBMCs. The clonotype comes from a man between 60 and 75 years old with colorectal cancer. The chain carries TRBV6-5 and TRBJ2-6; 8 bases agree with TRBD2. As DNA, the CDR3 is TGTGCCAGCACTACCGGGGGGGCTGGGGCCAACGTCCTGACTTTC. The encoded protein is CASTTGGAGANVLTF.